This T cell receptor beta chain was obtained from a study of cytomegalovirus exposure and HLA in healthy donors (dated by TCRdb to 2016 to 2017). A note on the overall study: According to an earlier analysis of 587 of the donors, some 170 million T cells yielded 90 million to 140 million unique TCR beta sequences and more than 250 Gb of sequence data. Besides the first cohort of 666 subjects, a separate validation cohort made up of 120 different subjects was used. A later genetic analysis used genome-wide SNP genotypes for about 55% of the 666 donors, treating that subset as a discovery cohort. Alongside the repertoire data, information on donor age, sex, ethnicity and CMV serostatus was compiled. HLA typing included class I and class II loci at four-digit resolution. Every discovery cohort repertoire had been produced on one sequencing platform. The aim of the study was to test whether cataloging public T cell receptors could identify signatures of past pathogen exposure. An earlier analysis of 587 of the donors applied high-throughput TCR beta sequencing to assess whether each TCR beta V gene segment acted as functional or pseudogenic. The study combined high-throughput TCR immunosequencing, statistical association of individual TCRs with disease status, and machine learning to predict cytomegalovirus infection status. Typing coverage varied by locus: roughly 629-630 donors for A, B, C, DRB1 and DQB1; around 560 for DQA1; about 590 for DPA1; around 490 for DPB1. Rather than using new phenotypic data, the later analysis identified candidate immune exposures from TCR beta sequences and from how often those sequences occurred across donors. Among some 410 genotyped donors of the cohort, an average of roughly 240,000 unique TCR beta nucleotide sequences were sequenced per donor, roughly 18% of them non-productive. An early release that covered about 600 HLA-typed donors contained about 290 gigabases of sequencing data and some 87 million unique TCR sequences. To study patterns of TCR occurrence, a later analysis re-analyzed previously published TCR beta repertoires from 500 to 850 donors and added high-resolution HLA genotyping. The study used immunosequencing to profile the T cell repertoires of 666 subjects and linked those repertoires to cytomegalovirus serostatus. Among the roughly 410 genotyped donors, around 81% belonged to the genetic ancestry cluster associated with self-reported Caucasian donors. A few DR-DQ haplotypes were handled as single units for association and clustering because linkage in the cohort was strong. The full study reports these points: An earlier analysis of around 600 of the donors showed that most TCR beta V segments appeared in productive rearrangements either about 87% or about 30% of the time, which broadly matched IMGT annotations. A later analysis found that TCR association rates varied across HLA loci, with DRB1 alleles showing the most associated TCRs and HLA-C alleles the fewest. It was suggested by the authors that the approach could potentially be generalized to other disease states and immunological phenotypes. According to a later analysis, parvovirus B19, influenza, CMV and Epstein-Barr virus appeared linked to several top co-occurrence clusters. The classifier was reported to diagnose cytomegalovirus status with high specificity and sensitivity in both the original cohort and the validation cohort. Sequencing depth was assumed to be roughly uniform across donors in the presence/absence analyses, though that assumption may not hold. The study listed approximately 150 TCR beta chains as associated with cytomegalovirus. Assigning TCR associations to individual alleles was difficult when HLA alleles, especially DR and DQ, strongly co-occurred. A further reported finding was that TCR beta sequences accurately predicted the HLA-A and HLA-B alleles for most subjects in the first cohort. Linkage disequilibrium might explain the correlated functional status among segregating V segments, but an unknown experimental factor could not be ruled out. A group of highly shared sequence variants was considered likely to be a technical artifact of the sequencing pipeline. Three of the identified cytomegalovirus-associated TCR beta chains were confirmed in vitro to be specific for cytomegalovirus antigens. In a later analysis, HLA-associated TCR beta chains were found to be more clonally expanded and to have lower generation probabilities than equally common non-associated chains. According to a later genetic analysis, donors in an Asian-associated ancestry cluster had fewer N-insertions in productive TCRs than the approximately 700-donor mean. According to a later analysis, most CMV-associated TCR beta chains appeared to be HLA-restricted, and the HLA associations seemed to be driven largely by CMV exposure. While some public TCRs were present in many individuals, most TCR sequences turned up only very rarely across donors. A later genetic analysis associated a missense DCLRE1C variant with V-gene and J-gene trimming of TCR beta chains, and an independent cohort replicated the association. Only TCR beta chains were sequenced in this cohort, and the absence of alpha or paired-chain data limited detectable features. Specific HLA alleles were associated with 15,000 to 20,000 TCR beta sequences at a false discovery rate of 0.05 in a later analysis. Because the 87-base-pair reads could not distinguish some IMGT-functional V segments, including TRBV6-2 and TRBV6-3, those segments were excluded. Because counts were too low, seventeen rarely observed V segments, including chromosome 9 orphons, were excluded from the earlier analysis of around 590 of the donors. The only immune exposure information available for the cohort was CMV serostatus. Because HLA typing was missing for some donors at each locus, association tests included only the typed subset.

The method was the immunoSEQ multiplex PCR assay. For the multiplex PCR, a mixture combining 60 forward primers for TCR Vbeta segments and 13 reverse primers for TCR Jbeta segments was used. The CDR3 region of rearranged TCR beta genes was amplified from genomic DNA with a multiplex PCR assay. Amplified TCR beta libraries were sequenced as 87-base-pair reads on the Illumina HiSeq System. The original methods were these. A later analysis tallied around 82 million unique TCR beta chains across the 700 or so repertoires, and around 9.9 million of those chains were shared by two or more donors. To remove PCR and sequencing errors, raw reads were error-corrected and collapsed into unique sequences using a nearest-neighbor algorithm that merged closely related sequences. CDR3 sequences were aligned to IMGT reference sequences to assign V, D and J gene segments. Each retained sequence needed at least a six-nucleotide match to both a V gene segment and a J gene segment. Rearrangements were called productive when the CDR3 lacked stop codons and stayed in frame with V and J; all others were non-productive. Following IMGT convention, CDR3 was defined as the stretch from the second conserved V-encoded cysteine to the conserved J-encoded phenylalanine. Sequences without an unambiguous match to a single V gene segment were excluded from the earlier analysis of 587 of the donors. An earlier analysis of 450 to 650 of the donors called V segments functional above 56.7% productive rearrangements and segregating when the between-donor standard deviation exceeded 5%. A statistical classification framework was built to diagnose cytomegalovirus status from the catalog of TCR beta chain sequences. In a later analysis, V and J genes were assigned by comparing TCR nucleotide sequences against IMGT/GENE-DB human TR gene sequences. A later analysis assigned CDR3 sequences and most-parsimonious VDJ recombination scenarios with the TCRdist pipeline. A later analysis defined each TCR beta chain by its CDR3 amino acid sequence plus V-gene family, and excluded reads lacking a unique V-gene family. A later analysis removed several hundred highly shared, low-generation-probability nucleotide sequences to deal with suspected cross-contamination and a sequencing artifact. In a later analysis, a clonal expansion index was calculated for each public chain from normalized within-repertoire ranks of inferred template counts. Generation probabilities in a later analysis came from a VDJ recombination model fitted to out-of-frame rearrangements, and those results were checked against IGoR. In a later analysis, hypergeometric tests were used to score TCR-TCR, TCR-HLA and TCR-CMV co-occurrence, with a repertoire-size bias correction applied to TCR pairs. False discovery rates were estimated in a later analysis by permuting HLA or CMV assignments 20 times. In a later analysis, co-occurring TCRs were grouped using DBSCAN, and TCRdist sequence similarity was added for clustering within HLA-allele-positive subsets. Repertoires with fewer than 30,000 or more than 120,000 public chains were left out of co-occurrence clustering, as were four to six repertoires with anomalous nucleotide sharing. Not all clones reach the TCRdb copy of this immuneACCESS table, which keeps in-frame sequences only. Checked studies attribute under half of the gap to unresolved V genes and leave the rest unexplained. V and J calls and clone size are given by that table; D and trimming were obtained from the DNA. Within this sample are about 190,000 clones, with roughly 79% of them counted one time only. Roughly 1.5% of the sample comes from the top ten.

This clone has only one observation. The clone's antigen remains unknown. No much larger clone exists at a distance of one base, and base qualities are not known. The cohort was made up of about 610 healthy bone marrow donors. At the time of sampling, all cohort members were nominally healthy, though unrecorded immune exposures were likely present. The donor was CMV seronegative and was included in the group of 352 seronegative cohort members. A peripheral blood sample was provided by each donor, and peripheral blood mononuclear cells were used for TCR beta sequencing. The Qiagen DNeasy Blood Extraction Kit was used to extract genomic DNA from the blood cell samples. V trim: 6 bases; J trim: 7 bases; unmatched bases: 5. From cysteine to phenylalanine, the CDR3 is 13 amino acids long. CDR3 DNA only is kept here, 39 bases in frame from base 1. For CDR1 and CDR2, the germline V gene lists MNHEY and SVGAGI.

The TCR sequence derives from a woman in her late teens or twenties in good health and CMV-seronegative. The sample taken for sequencing was PBMCs. Recombination joined TRBV6-5 with TRBJ1-2; 10 middle bases align to TRBD1. The CDR3 loop reads CASRPRQGAGYTF. The bases read TGTGCCAGCAGACCTAGACAGGGGGCTGGCTACACCTTC.